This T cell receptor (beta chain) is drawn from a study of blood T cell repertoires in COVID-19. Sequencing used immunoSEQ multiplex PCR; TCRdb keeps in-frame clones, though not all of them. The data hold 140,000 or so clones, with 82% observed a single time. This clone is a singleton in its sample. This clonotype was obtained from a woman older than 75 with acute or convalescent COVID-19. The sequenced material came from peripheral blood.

The CDR3 loop is CASTDGGELYEQYF. DNA for the CDR3: TGTGCCAGCACCGATGGGGGGGAGTTATACGAGCAGTACTTC. V gene TRBV11-1 combines with J gene TRBJ2-7; 7 bases fit TRBD2. The CDR3 runs to 14 residues. Germline CDR1 SGHAT, CDR2 FQDESV (reference sequence). The trim removed 7 bases at V and 4 bases at J, leaving 10 bases unmatched.